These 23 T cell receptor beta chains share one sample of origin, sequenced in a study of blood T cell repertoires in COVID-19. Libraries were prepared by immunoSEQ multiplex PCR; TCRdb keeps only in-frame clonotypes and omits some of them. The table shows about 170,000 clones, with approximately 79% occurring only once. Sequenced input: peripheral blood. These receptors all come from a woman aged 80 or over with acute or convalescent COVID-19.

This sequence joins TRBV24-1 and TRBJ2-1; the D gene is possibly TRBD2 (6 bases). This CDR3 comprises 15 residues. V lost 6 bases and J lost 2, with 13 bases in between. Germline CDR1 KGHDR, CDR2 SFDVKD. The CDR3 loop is CATSWSGQAYNEQFF. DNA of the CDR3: TGTGCCACCAGTTGGAGCGGGCAGGCCTACAATGAGCAGTTCTTC.

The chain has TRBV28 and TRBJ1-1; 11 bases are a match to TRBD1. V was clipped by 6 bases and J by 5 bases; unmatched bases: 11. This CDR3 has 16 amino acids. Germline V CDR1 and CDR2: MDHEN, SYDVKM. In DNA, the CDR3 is TGTGCCAGCAGAACATGGGACAGGGGGAAGAGGACTGAAGCTTTCTTT. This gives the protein CASRTWDRGKRTEAFF.

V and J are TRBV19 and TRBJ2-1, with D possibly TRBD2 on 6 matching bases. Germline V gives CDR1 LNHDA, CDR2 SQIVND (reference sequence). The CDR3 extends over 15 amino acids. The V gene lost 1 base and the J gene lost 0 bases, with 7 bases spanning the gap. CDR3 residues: CASSIASVSYNEQFF. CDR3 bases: TGTGCCAGTAGTATAGCTAGCGTCTCCTACAATGAGCAGTTCTTC.

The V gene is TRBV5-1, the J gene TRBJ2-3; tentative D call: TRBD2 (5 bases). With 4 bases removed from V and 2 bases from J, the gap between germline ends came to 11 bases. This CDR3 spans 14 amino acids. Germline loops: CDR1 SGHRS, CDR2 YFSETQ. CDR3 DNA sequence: TGCGCCAGCAGCGGCGGGCCGTCCACAGATACGCAGTATTTT. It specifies CASSGGPSTDTQYF. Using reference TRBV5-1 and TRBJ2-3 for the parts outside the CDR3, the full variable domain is KAGVTQTPRYLIKTRGQQVTLSCSPISGHRSVSWYQQTPGQGLQFLFEYFSETQRNKGNFPGRFSGRQFSNSRSEMNVSTLELGDSALYLCASSGGPSTDTQYFGPGTRLTVL.

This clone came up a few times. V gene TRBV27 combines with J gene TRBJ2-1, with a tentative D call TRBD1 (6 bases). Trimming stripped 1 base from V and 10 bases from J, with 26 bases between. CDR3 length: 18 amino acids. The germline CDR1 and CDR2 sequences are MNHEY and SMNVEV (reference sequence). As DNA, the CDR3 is TGTGCCAGCAGTTTATTAACCGGGGCACGGTTCCCTACAGGGGAGCAGTTCTTC. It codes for CASSLLTGARFPTGEQFF.

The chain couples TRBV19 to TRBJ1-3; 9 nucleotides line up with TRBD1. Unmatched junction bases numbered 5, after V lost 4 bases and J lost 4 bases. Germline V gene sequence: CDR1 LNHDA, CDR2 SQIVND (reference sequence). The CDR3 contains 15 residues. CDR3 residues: CASSSYRGRGNTIYF. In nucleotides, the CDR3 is TGTGCCAGTAGTAGTTACAGGGGGCGAGGAAACACCATATATTTT.

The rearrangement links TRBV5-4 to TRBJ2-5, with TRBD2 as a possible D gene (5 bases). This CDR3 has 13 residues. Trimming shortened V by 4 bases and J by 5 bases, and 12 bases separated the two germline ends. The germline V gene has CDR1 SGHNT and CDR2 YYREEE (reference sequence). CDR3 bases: TGTGCCAGCAGCCCGGGAATTCGGGAGACCCAGTACTTC. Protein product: CASSPGIRETQYF.

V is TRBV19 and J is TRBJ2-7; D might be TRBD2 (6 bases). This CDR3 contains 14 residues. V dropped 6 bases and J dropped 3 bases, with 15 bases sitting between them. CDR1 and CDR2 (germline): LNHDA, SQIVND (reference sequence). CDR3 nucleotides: TGTGCCAGTAGACCATCGGGACTGAGCTACGAGCAGTACTTC. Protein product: CASRPSGLSYEQYF.

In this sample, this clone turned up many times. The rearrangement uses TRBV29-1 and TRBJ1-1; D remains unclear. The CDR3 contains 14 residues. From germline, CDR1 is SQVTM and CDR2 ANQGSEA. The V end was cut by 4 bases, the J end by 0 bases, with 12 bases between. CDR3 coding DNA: TGCAGCGTTGGCCGGGAGCTCATGAACACTGAAGCTTTCTTT. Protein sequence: CSVGRELMNTEAFF. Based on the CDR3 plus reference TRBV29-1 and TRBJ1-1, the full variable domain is SAVISQKPSRDICQRGTSLTIQCQVDSQVTMMFWYRQQPGQSLTLIATANQGSEATYESGFVIDKFPISRPNLTFSTLTVSNMSPEDSSIYLCSVGRELMNTEAFFGQGTRLTVV.

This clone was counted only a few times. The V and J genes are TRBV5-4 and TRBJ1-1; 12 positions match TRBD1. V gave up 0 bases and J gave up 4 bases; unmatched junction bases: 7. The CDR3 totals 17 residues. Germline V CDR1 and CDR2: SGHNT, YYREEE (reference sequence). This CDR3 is CASSLGAGTGGTTEAFF. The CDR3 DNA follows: TGTGCCAGCAGCTTGGGCGCCGGGACAGGGGGCACCACTGAAGCTTTCTTT. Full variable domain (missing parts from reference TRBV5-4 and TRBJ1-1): ETGVTQSPTHLIKTRGQQVTLRCSSQSGHNTVSWYQQALGQGPQFIFQYYREEENGRGNFPPRFSGLQFPNYSSELNVNALELDDSALYLCASSLGAGTGGTTEAFFGQGTRLTVV.

The CDR3 DNA follows: TGTGCCAGCAGTTTACCTCAGGGTAATCAGCCCCAGCATTTT. Amino acid sequence: CASSLPQGNQPQHF. The V gene is TRBV28, the J gene TRBJ1-5, with a tentative D call TRBD1 (5 bases). The germline V and J ends were trimmed by 2 bases and 4 bases, with 9 bases remaining between them. The CDR3 has 14 amino acids. Germline V gene lookup returns CDR1 MDHEN and CDR2 SYDVKM.

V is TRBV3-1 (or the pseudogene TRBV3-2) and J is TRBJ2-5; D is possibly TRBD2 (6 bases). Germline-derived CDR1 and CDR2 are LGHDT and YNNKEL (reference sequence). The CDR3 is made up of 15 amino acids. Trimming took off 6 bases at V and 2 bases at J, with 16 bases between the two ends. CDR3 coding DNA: TGTGCCAGCAGTCAAATGCCCGGGGGTCAAGAGACCCAGTACTTC. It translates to CASSQMPGGQETQYF.

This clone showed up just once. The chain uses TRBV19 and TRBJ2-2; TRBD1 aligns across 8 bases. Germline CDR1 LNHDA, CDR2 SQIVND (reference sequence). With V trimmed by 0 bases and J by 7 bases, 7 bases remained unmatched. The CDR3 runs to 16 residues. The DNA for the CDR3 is TGTGCCAGTAGTATAGATCAGGGGGCGCACATCGGGGAGCTGTTTTTT. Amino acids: CASSIDQGAHIGELFF. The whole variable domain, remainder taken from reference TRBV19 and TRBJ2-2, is DGGITQSPKYLFRKEGQNVTLSCEQNLNHDAMYWYRQDPGQGLRLIYYSQIVNDFQKGDIAEGYSVSREKKESFPLTVTSAQKNPTAFYLCASSIDQGAHIGELFFGEGSRLTVL.

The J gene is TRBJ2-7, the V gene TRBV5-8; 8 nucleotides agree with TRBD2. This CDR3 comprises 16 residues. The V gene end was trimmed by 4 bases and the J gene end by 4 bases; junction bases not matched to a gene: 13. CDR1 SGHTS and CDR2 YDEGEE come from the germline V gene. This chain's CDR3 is CASSQAGVWNRYEQYF. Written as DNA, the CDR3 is TGTGCCAGCAGCCAAGCGGGAGTATGGAATAGGTACGAGCAGTACTTC. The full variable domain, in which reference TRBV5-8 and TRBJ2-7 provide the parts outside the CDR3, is EAGVTQSPTHLIKTRGQQATLRCSPISGHTSVYWYQQALGLGLQFLLWYDEGEERNRGNFPPRFSGRQFPNYSSELNVNALELEDSALYLCASSQAGVWNRYEQYFGPGTRLTVT.

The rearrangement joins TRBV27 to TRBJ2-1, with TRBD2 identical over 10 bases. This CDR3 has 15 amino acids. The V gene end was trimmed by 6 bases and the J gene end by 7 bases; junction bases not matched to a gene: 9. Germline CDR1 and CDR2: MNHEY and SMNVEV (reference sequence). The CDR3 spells CASRLAGGGLNEQFF. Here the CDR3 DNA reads TGTGCCAGCAGATTAGCGGGAGGTGGTTTAAATGAGCAGTTCTTC.

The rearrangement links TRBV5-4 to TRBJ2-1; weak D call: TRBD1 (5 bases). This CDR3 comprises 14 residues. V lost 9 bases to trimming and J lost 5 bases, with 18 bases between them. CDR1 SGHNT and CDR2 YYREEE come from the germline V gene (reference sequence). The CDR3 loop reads CAMGPWGQNNEQFF. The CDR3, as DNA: TGTGCCATGGGGCCGTGGGGTCAAAACAATGAGCAGTTCTTC. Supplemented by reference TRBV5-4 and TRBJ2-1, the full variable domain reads ETGVTQSPTHLIKTRGQQVTLRCSSQSGHNTVSWYQQALGQGPQFIFQYYREEENGRGNFPPRFSGLQFPNYSSELNVNALELDDSALYLCAMGPWGQNNEQFFGPGTRLTVL.

The CDR3 DNA is TGTGCCAGTAGTAGAGGCTCTAGCGGGAGGAAAATGTCCTACGAGCAGTACTTC. This translates into CASSRGSSGRKMSYEQYF. The V gene is TRBV19, the J gene TRBJ2-7; TRBD2 agrees at 11 bases. Trimming took 4 bases from V and 1 from J; bases not matched to a gene: 12. CDR3 length equals 18 residues. CDR1 and CDR2 (germline): LNHDA, SQIVND (reference sequence). The whole variable domain, filled in from reference TRBV19 and TRBJ2-7, reads DGGITQSPKYLFRKEGQNVTLSCEQNLNHDAMYWYRQDPGQGLRLIYYSQIVNDFQKGDIAEGYSVSREKKESFPLTVTSAQKNPTAFYLCASSRGSSGRKMSYEQYFGPGTRLTVT.

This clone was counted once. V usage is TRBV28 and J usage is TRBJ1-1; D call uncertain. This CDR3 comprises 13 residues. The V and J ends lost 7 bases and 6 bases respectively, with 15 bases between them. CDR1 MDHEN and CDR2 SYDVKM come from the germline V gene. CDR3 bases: TGTGCCAGCACCGAAGACTCCCCCCCTGAAGCTTTCTTT. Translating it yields CASTEDSPPEAFF.

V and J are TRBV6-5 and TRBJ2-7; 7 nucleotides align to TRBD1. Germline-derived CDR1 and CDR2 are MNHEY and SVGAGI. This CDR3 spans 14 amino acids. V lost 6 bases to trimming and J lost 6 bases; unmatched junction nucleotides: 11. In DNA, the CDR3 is TGTGCCAGCAGACACTCTAAGGGACAGCTCGAGCAGTACTTC. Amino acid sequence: CASRHSKGQLEQYF.

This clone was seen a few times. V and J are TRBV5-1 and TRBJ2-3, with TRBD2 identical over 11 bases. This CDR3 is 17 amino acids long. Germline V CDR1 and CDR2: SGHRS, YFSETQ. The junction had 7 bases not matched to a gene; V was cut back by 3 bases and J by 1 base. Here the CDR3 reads CASSYGTSGSGTDTQYF. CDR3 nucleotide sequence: TGCGCCAGCAGCTATGGAACTAGCGGGAGTGGCACAGATACGCAGTATTTT.

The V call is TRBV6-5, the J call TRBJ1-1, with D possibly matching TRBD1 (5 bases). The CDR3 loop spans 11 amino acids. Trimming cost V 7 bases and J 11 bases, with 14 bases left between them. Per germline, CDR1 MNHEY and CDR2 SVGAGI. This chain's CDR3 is CASTEDMGAFF. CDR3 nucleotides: TGTGCCAGCACCGAGGACATGGGTGCTTTCTTT.

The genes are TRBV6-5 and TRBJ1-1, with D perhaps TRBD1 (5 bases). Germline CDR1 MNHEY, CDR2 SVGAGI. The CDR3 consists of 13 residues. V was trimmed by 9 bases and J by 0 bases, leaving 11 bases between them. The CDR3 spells CASQQVMNTEAFF. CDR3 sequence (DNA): TGTGCCAGTCAACAGGTGATGAACACTGAAGCTTTCTTT.

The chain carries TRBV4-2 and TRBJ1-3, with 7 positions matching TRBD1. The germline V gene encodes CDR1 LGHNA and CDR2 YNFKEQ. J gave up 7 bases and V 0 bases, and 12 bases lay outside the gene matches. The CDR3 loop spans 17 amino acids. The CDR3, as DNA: TGTGCCAGCAGCCAAGATCCGGGACAGTCCTTCCCGAACACCATATATTTT. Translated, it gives CASSQDPGQSFPNTIYF.